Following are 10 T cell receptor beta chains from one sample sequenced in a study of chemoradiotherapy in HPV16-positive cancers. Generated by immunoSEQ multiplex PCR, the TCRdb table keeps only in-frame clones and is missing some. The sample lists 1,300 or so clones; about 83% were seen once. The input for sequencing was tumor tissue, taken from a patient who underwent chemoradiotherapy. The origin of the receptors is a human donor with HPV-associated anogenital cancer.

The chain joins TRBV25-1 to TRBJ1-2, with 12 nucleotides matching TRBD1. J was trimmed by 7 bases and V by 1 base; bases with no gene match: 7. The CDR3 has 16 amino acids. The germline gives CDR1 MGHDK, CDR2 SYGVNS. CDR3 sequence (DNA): TGTGCCAGCAGTGAATTCCCGGGACAGGGGGCGACTGGCTACACCTTC. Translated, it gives CASSEFPGQGATGYTF.

This CDR3 reads CASSPSQPQHF. The CDR3 DNA is TGTGCCAGCAGCCCAAGTCAGCCCCAGCATTTT. The chain has TRBV6-5 and TRBJ1-5; D not certain. The CDR3 extends over 11 amino acids. Germline loops: CDR1 MNHEY, CDR2 SVGAGI. The V end was cut by 6 bases, the J end by 6 bases, with 6 bases between.

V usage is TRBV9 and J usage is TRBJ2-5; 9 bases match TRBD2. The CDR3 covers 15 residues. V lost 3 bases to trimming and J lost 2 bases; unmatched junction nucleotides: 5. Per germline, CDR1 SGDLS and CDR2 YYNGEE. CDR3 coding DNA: TGTGCCAGCAGCGACGGGACTAGCACACAAGAGACCCAGTACTTC. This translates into CASSDGTSTQETQYF.

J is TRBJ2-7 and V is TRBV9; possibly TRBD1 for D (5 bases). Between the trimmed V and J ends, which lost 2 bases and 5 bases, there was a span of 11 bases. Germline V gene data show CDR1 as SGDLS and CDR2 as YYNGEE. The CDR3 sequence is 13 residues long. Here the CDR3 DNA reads TGTGCCAGCAGCGTGGCAGGGTGGGACGAGCAGTACGTC. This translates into CASSVAGWDEQYV.

This chain's CDR3 is CASSISSNQPQHF. Written as DNA, the CDR3 is TGTGCCAGTAGTATTAGCAGCAATCAGCCCCAGCATTTT. This chain joins TRBV19 and TRBJ1-5; D ambiguous. This CDR3 spans 13 amino acids. The V end lost 3 bases, the J end lost 1 base, and 4 bases lay between the germline ends. Looked up from germline, CDR1 is LNHDA and CDR2 is SQIVND (reference sequence).

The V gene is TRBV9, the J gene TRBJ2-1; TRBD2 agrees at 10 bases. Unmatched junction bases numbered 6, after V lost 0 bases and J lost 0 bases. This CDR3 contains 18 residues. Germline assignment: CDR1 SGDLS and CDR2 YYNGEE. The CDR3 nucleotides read TGTGCCAGCAGCGTAGGTAGCGGGAGGTCCCGCTCCTACAATGAGCAGTTCTTC. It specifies CASSVGSGRSRSYNEQFF.

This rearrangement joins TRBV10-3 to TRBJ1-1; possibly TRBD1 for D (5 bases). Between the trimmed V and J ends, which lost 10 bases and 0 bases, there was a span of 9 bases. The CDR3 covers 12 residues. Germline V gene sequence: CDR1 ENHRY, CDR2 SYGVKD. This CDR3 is CARETVNTEAFF. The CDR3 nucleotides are TGTGCCAGGGAGACAGTGAACACTGAAGCTTTCTTT.

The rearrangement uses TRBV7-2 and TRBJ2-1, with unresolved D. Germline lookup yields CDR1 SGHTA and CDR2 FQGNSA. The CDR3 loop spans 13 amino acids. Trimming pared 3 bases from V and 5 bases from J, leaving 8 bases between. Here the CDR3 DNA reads TGTGCCAGCAGCTTCGCAGTCGACAATGAGCAGTTCTTC. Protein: CASSFAVDNEQFF.

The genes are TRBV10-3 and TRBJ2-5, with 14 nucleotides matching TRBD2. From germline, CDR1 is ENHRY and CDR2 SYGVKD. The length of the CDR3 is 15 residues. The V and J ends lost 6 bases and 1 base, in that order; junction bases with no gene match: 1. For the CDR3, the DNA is TGTGCCATCAGCGGGACTAGCGGGGGCCAAGAGACCCAGTACTTC. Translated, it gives CAISGTSGGQETQYF.

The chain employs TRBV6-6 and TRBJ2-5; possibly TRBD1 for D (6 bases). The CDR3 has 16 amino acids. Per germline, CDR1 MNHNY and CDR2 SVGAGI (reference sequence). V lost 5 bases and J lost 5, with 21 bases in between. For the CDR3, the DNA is TGTGCCAGCAGTCCCCCGAAACAGGGAAGTAGGGAGACCCAGTACTTC. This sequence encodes CASSPPKQGSRETQYF.